The 18 T cell receptor beta chains below come from one sample, sequenced in a study of CD8+ T cells in alopecia areata. This sample's treatment: oral pan-JAK inhibitor, 5-10 mg twice daily. The authors extracted RNA and reverse transcribed it into cDNA as the sequencing template. The repertoire was sequenced with immunoSEQ multiplex PCR; TCRdb's copy has only in-frame clones and lacks some. Of 170,000 or so clones in the sample, roughly 53% were seen once. Sequencing used CD8+ T cells sorted from blood, obtained at week 24, from a patient treated with tofacitinib. Every receptor here comes from a human donor with alopecia areata.

This clone has a handful of counts. The genes are TRBV19 and TRBJ2-1; 8 bases are a match to TRBD2. This CDR3 is 13 amino acids long. CDR1 is LNHDA and CDR2 is SQIVND in the germline V gene (reference sequence). V shed 1 base, J shed 10 bases, and the junction held 3 bases outside the gene matches. The CDR3, as DNA: TGTGCCAGTAGTATAGGGGGGACTAGGGAGCAGTTCTTC. Amino acids: CASSIGGTREQFF.

This clone was picked up one time. The V gene is TRBV30, the J gene TRBJ2-3, with D possibly TRBD1 on 5 matching bases. The CDR3 consists of 14 residues. V lost 1 base and J lost 0, with 8 bases in between. Germline CDR1 is GTSNPN and CDR2 is SVGIG (reference sequence). This CDR3 is CAWSEGVSTDTQYF. CDR3 nucleotides: TGTGCCTGGAGTGAAGGGGTCAGCACAGATACGCAGTATTTT.

The chain carries TRBV29-1 and TRBJ1-1; TRBD1 agrees at 7 bases. This CDR3 has 15 residues. Per germline, CDR1 SQVTM and CDR2 ANQGSEA. Trimming at V came to 6 bases and at J to 3 bases, leaving 13 bases not matched to a gene. CDR3 sequence reads: CSVLGATGWDTEAFF. The DNA for the CDR3 is TGCAGCGTCTTGGGGGCGACAGGGTGGGACACTGAAGCTTTCTTT. Full variable domain (rest looked up from reference TRBV29-1 and TRBJ1-1): SAVISQKPSRDICQRGTSLTIQCQVDSQVTMMFWYRQQPGQSLTLIATANQGSEATYESGFVIDKFPISRPNLTFSTLTVSNMSPEDSSIYLCSVLGATGWDTEAFFGQGTRLTVV.

In its sample, this clone was seen a few times. The rearrangement uses TRBV14 and TRBJ1-2; maybe TRBD1 (6 bases). The CDR3 is made up of 14 amino acids. CDR1 and CDR2 from the germline V gene are SGHDN and FVKESK. The V end lost 0 bases, the J end lost 4 bases, and 9 bases lay between the germline ends. CDR3 DNA: TGTGCCAGCAGCCAAGATAGGACAGTCTATGGCTACACCTTC. Its protein is CASSQDRTVYGYTF.

This clone showed up just once. The genes are TRBV30 and TRBJ1-1; no definite D call. There are 13 residues in the CDR3. V lost 0 bases and J lost 4, with 9 bases in between. The germline V gene encodes CDR1 GTSNPN and CDR2 SVGIG (reference sequence). The CDR3 coding sequence is TGTGCCTGGAGTGTGAGTGGTTTCACTGAAGCTTTCTTT. Protein product: CAWSVSGFTEAFF. The full variable domain, its missing parts supplied by reference TRBV30 and TRBJ1-1, is SQTIHQWPATLVQPVGSPLSLECTVEGTSNPNLYWYRQAAGRGLQLLFYSVGIGQISSEVPQNLSASRPQDRQFILSSKKLLLSDSGFYLCAWSVSGFTEAFFGQGTRLTVV.

This clone was observed a handful of times. V is TRBV4-3 and J is TRBJ2-3; 9 nucleotides match TRBD2. This CDR3 has 19 amino acids. Germline trimming cut 2 bases from V and 2 bases from J; bases unmatched to any gene: 14. CDR1 and CDR2 (germline): LGHNA, YSLEER. The CDR3 DNA sequence: TGCGCCAGCAGCCAACGACTGGAAGCGGGGGGAAAACCCACAGATACGCAGTATTTT. Amino acids: CASSQRLEAGGKPTDTQYF.

The J gene is TRBJ2-2, the V gene TRBV4-3; 8 nucleotides align to TRBD2. The CDR3 extends over 14 amino acids. The V segment lost 9 bases and the J segment 5 bases; nucleotides outside the gene matches: 8. Per germline, CDR1 LGHNA and CDR2 YSLEER. The CDR3 loop is CASAGGAGTGELFF. CDR3 DNA: TGCGCCAGTGCCGGGGGGGCTGGTACCGGGGAGCTGTTTTTT.

CDR3 nucleotide sequence: TGTGCCAGCAGCTTAGGGGGCCAGGGGGCTGACTATGGCTACACCTTC. It is translated as CASSLGGQGADYGYTF. The chain has TRBV7-9 and TRBJ1-2, with 8 bases that match TRBD1. CDR1 and CDR2 from the germline V gene are SEHNR and FQNEAQ (reference sequence). The CDR3 is 16 residues long. V shed 1 base and J 3 bases; nucleotides not matched to a gene: 7.

J is TRBJ2-7 and V is TRBV2; no clear D. In germline, CDR1 is SNHLY, CDR2 FYNNEI. V was pared by 0 bases and J by 3 bases, with 3 bases between. The CDR3 has 12 residues. CDR3 sequence reads: CASSEAYYEQYF. CDR3 DNA: TGTGCCAGCAGTGAAGCTTACTACGAGCAGTACTTC.

This clone was seen just once. The rearrangement links TRBV13 to TRBJ2-5; D possibly corresponds to TRBD2 (7 bases). Per germline, CDR1 PRHDT and CDR2 FYEKMQ (reference sequence). The CDR3 runs 16 residues. V shed 5 bases and J shed 1 base, with 17 bases lying between them. The CDR3: CASSGGLAGAQETQYF. The CDR3 nucleotides are TGTGCCAGCAGCGGGGGACTGGCGGGGGCCCAAGAGACCCAGTACTTC. Using reference TRBV13 and TRBJ2-5 for the parts outside the CDR3, the full variable domain is AAGVIQSPRHLIKEKRETATLKCYPIPRHDTVYWYQQGPGQDPQFLISFYEKMQSDKGSIPDRFSAQQFSDYHSELNMSSLELGDSALYFCASSGGLAGAQETQYFGPGTRLLVL.

The V and J genes are TRBV11-2 and TRBJ2-3, with 12 bases matching TRBD2. The CDR3 consists of 18 residues. The germline gives CDR1 SGHAT, CDR2 FQNNGV. The V and J ends lost 2 bases and 0 bases, in that order; junction bases with no gene match: 6. CDR3 in DNA: TGTGCCAGCAGCTTAATGCGGACTAGCGGGACTAGCACAGATACGCAGTATTTT. Translating it yields CASSLMRTSGTSTDTQYF.

The chain combines TRBV27 with TRBJ1-4, with no clear D. The germline V gene encodes CDR1 MNHEY and CDR2 SMNVEV (reference sequence). V gave up 2 bases and J gave up 2 bases, with 3 bases separating them. The CDR3 is 13 amino acids. The DNA of the CDR3 is TGTGCCAGCAGTTTAGGCACTAATGAAAAACTGTTTTTT. Its translation: CASSLGTNEKLFF.

The chain couples TRBV4-1 to TRBJ2-6; D might be TRBD1 (5 bases). Trimming removed 4 bases from V and 1 base from J, with 11 bases in between. This CDR3 has 16 residues. Germline CDR1 is MGHRA and CDR2 is YSYEKL. The CDR3 nucleotides are TGCGCCAGCAGCCCAGACAGCGTATCTGGGGCCAACGTCCTGACTTTC. It specifies CASSPDSVSGANVLTF.

The chain employs TRBV27 and TRBJ1-1; TRBD1 might be the D (5 bases). Germline V lookup: CDR1 MNHEY, CDR2 SMNVEV (reference sequence). V was clipped by 4 bases and J by 1 base, with 10 bases between them. This CDR3 spans 14 amino acids. The DNA for the CDR3 is TGTGCCAGCAGTTCCCCGGGACCGAACACTGAAGCTTTCTTT. Translating it yields CASSSPGPNTEAFF.

This clone was seen only a few times. This sequence joins TRBV19 and TRBJ2-7; 8 positions agree with TRBD2. Germline V lookup: CDR1 LNHDA, CDR2 SQIVND (reference sequence). V gave up 4 bases and J gave up 0 bases; unmatched junction bases: 2. The CDR3 runs to 14 residues. The CDR3 loop reads CASSTGTSSYEQYF. For the CDR3, the DNA is TGTGCCAGTAGTACAGGGACTAGCTCCTACGAGCAGTACTTC.

As for this clone: Other nucleotide sequences in the sample specify the same CDR3. The chain recombines TRBV9 with TRBJ2-2, with no clear D. CDR1 SGDLS and CDR2 YYNGEE come from the germline V gene. This CDR3 has 14 amino acids. V lost 0 bases and J 3 bases, leaving 6 bases between the germline ends. The CDR3 coding sequence is TGTGCCAGCAGCGTAGGGGCAGACACCGGGGAGCTGTTTTTT. Translating gives CASSVGADTGELFF.

This clone has just one count. The rearrangement joins TRBV7-8 to TRBJ2-6, with unresolved D. CDR3 length: 15 residues. Germline CDR1 reads SGHVS; CDR2 reads FQNEAQ. The V end was cut by 1 base, the J end by 1 base, with 5 bases between. CDR3 loop: CASSLGVSGANVLTF. The DNA for the CDR3 is TGTGCCAGCAGCTTAGGCGTATCTGGGGCCAACGTCCTGACTTTC.

V gene TRBV29-1 combines with J gene TRBJ2-1, with D tentatively TRBD1 (6 bases). Trimming took off 7 bases at V and 6 bases at J, with 10 bases between the two ends. The CDR3 has 11 residues. Per the germline V gene, CDR1 is SQVTM and CDR2 is ANQGSEA. The CDR3 here is CSARGGNEQFF. In DNA form, the CDR3 reads TGCAGCGCCCGAGGGGGCAATGAGCAGTTCTTC.